The 22 T cell receptor beta chains below come from one sample, sequenced in a study of T cells after yellow fever vaccination. One entry per CDR3 protein results from TCRdb running MiXCR on the 5' RACE reads. Of 200,000 to 250,000 distinct CDR3 sequences in the sample, about 3% were seen once. Here the sequenced sample was CD4+ T cells sorted from PBMCs, taken 10 days after the yellow fever booster vaccination. The receptor source for this set is a young man who received the YFV17D yellow fever vaccine.

This chain connects TRBV5-1 to TRBJ1-4; D is possibly TRBD1 (5 bases). The germline gives CDR1 SGHRS, CDR2 YFSETQ. This CDR3 region has 16 residues. Trimming cost V 4 bases and J 3 bases, with 16 bases left between them. The CDR3 here is CASSTRTQGPNEKLFF. As DNA, the CDR3 is TGCGCCAGCAGCACCCGAACGCAGGGTCCTAATGAAAAACTGTTTTTT. Supplemented by reference TRBV5-1 and TRBJ1-4, the full variable domain reads KAGVTQTPRYLIKTRGQQVTLSCSPISGHRSVSWYQQTPGQGLQFLFEYFSETQRNKGNFPGRFSGRQFSNSRSEMNVSTLELGDSALYLCASSTRTQGPNEKLFFGSGTQLSVL.

This clonotype was counted ten times or more. The gene calls are TRBV4-2 and TRBJ2-3, with D perhaps being TRBD1 or TRBD2 (5 bases each). The V end lost 4 bases, the J end lost 3 bases, and 11 bases lay between the germline ends. The CDR3 spans 14 residues. Germline V gene sequence: CDR1 LGHNA, CDR2 YNFKEQ. The CDR3 reads CASSRDEGTDTQYF. CDR3 coding DNA: TGTGCCAGCAGCCGGGACGAAGGGACAGATACGCAGTATTTT.

This clonotype was counted only a few times. The chain links TRBV25-1 to TRBJ2-7; 8 nucleotides align to TRBD1. The CDR3 extends over 14 amino acids. With 3 bases clipped from V and 8 bases from J, the junction kept 9 bases outside the gene matches. CDR1 is MGHDK, CDR2 SYGVNS, per germline. The CDR3 DNA reads as TGTGCCAGCAGTGACGGGACAGGTCGGGGAAAGCAGTACTTC. This sequence encodes CASSDGTGRGKQYF.

This clonotype was observed a handful of times. CDR3: CASSLLPSGGYEQYF. The CDR3 DNA is TGTGCCAGCAGCTTACTACCTAGCGGGGGATACGAGCAGTACTTC. The chain employs TRBV7-2 and TRBJ2-7; TRBD2 aligns across 10 bases. Trimming took 2 bases from V and 4 from J; bases not matched to a gene: 5. This CDR3 contains 15 residues. Looked up from germline, CDR1 is SGHTA and CDR2 is FQGNSA. The full variable domain, with the rest looked up from reference TRBV7-2 and TRBJ2-7, is GAGVSQSPSNKVTEKGKDVELRCDPISGHTALYWYRQSLGQGLEFLIYFQGNSAPDKSGLPSDRFSAERTGGSVSTLTIQRTQQEDSAVYLCASSLLPSGGYEQYFGPGTRLTVT.

This clonotype was detected a few times. The chain uses TRBV6-1 and TRBJ2-3; TRBD1 matches 7 bases. The germline gives CDR1 MNHNS, CDR2 SASEGT. J was trimmed by 2 bases and V by 4 bases; bases with no gene match: 9. CDR3 size: 16 residues. Here the CDR3 reads CASSAAGTELTDTQYF. Written as DNA, the CDR3 is TGTGCCAGCAGTGCTGCCGGGACAGAGCTCACAGATACGCAGTATTTT.

This clonotype was observed at least ten times. The chain uses TRBV20-1 and TRBJ2-5, with 7 positions matching TRBD1. CDR3 size: 15 residues. J was trimmed by 2 bases and V by 0 bases; bases with no gene match: 6. CDR1 DFQATT and CDR2 SNEGSKA come from the germline V gene (reference sequence). CDR3 region: CSARDLGQLQETQYF. As DNA, the CDR3 is TGCAGTGCTAGAGATTTGGGACAGCTACAAGAGACCCAGTACTTC.

This clonotype was counted at least ten times. The gene calls are TRBV6-2 or TRBV6-3 and TRBJ2-5; 11 nucleotides match TRBD2. The germline V gene has CDR1 MNHEY and CDR2 SVGEGT. This CDR3 comprises 16 residues. Germline trimming cut 6 bases from V and 5 bases from J; bases unmatched to any gene: 11. This chain's CDR3 is CASRPLQLAGVETQYF. CDR3 nucleotides: TGTGCCAGCAGACCTTTACAACTAGCGGGGGTTGAGACCCAGTACTTC.

The chain recombines TRBV6-5 with TRBJ2-3; D is undetermined. CDR3 size: 14 residues. Germline CDR1 reads MNHEY; CDR2 reads SVGAGI. V dropped 8 bases and J dropped 3 bases, with 15 bases sitting between them. The CDR3 sequence: CASRPGGATDTQYF. The CDR3 region has the DNA TGTGCCAGCCGGCCCGGTGGCGCAACAGATACGCAGTATTTT.

This clonotype was counted many times. This sequence joins TRBV7-2 and TRBJ1-2, with D uncertain. The length of the CDR3 is 16 residues. V lost 3 bases to trimming and J lost 5 bases, with 19 bases between them. Looked up from germline, CDR1 is SGHTA and CDR2 is FQGNSA. The CDR3 spells CASSFTVNPDSYGYTF. The CDR3 bases are TGTGCCAGCAGCTTTACCGTTAACCCAGATTCATATGGCTACACCTTC.

The chain carries TRBV3-1 and TRBJ2-5; 7 positions agree with TRBD2. The ends lost 8 bases at V and 1 base at J; junction bases unmatched: 7. Germline loops: CDR1 LGHDT, CDR2 YNNKEL (reference sequence). The CDR3 loop spans 14 amino acids. The CDR3, as DNA: TGTGCCAGCGGACAAGCGGGGAGCCAAGAGACCCAGTACTTC. Amino acids: CASGQAGSQETQYF.

This clonotype was picked up many times. The V call is TRBV12-3 or TRBV12-4, the J call TRBJ1-5; maybe TRBD1 (5 bases). V dropped 5 bases and J dropped 5 bases, with 13 bases sitting between them. This CDR3 spans 14 amino acids. In DNA form, the CDR3 reads TGTGCCAGCAGTCCGATTGACAGAGATCAGCCCCAGCATTTT. Its protein is CASSPIDRDQPQHF.

This clonotype was picked up many times. V gene TRBV20-1 combines with J gene TRBJ2-1, with 14 bases aligning to TRBD2. With 5 bases clipped from V and 9 bases from J, the junction kept 9 bases outside the gene matches. The germline gives CDR1 DFQATT, CDR2 SNEGSKA (reference sequence). The CDR3 loop spans 15 amino acids. The CDR3 region is CSALTTSGGDTEQFF. DNA for the CDR3: TGCAGTGCTCTCACGACTAGCGGGGGGGACACTGAGCAGTTCTTC.

CDR3 coding DNA: TGTGCCAGCAGTTACTCGGGGGAAGGCTATGGCTACACCTTC. This encodes CASSYSGEGYGYTF. This sequence joins TRBV6-5 and TRBJ1-2, with D maybe TRBD1 (5 bases). With 0 bases removed from V and 4 bases from J, the gap between germline ends came to 9 bases. The CDR3 has 14 amino acids. Germline CDR1 reads MNHEY; CDR2 reads SVGAGI.

This clonotype has ten or more counts. The J gene is TRBJ1-6, the V gene TRBV3-1; D perhaps matches TRBD1 (5 bases). Germline CDR1 reads LGHDT; CDR2 reads YNNKEL (reference sequence). The CDR3 runs 14 residues. V lost 2 bases, J lost 6 bases, and 8 bases lay in between. The CDR3 here is CASSQQGLNSPLHF. CDR3 nucleotide sequence: TGTGCCAGCAGCCAACAGGGTCTTAATTCACCCCTCCACTTT.

This clonotype appeared many times. This sequence joins TRBV9 and TRBJ1-2, with 7 bases that match TRBD1. The CDR3 sequence is 15 residues long. Germline-derived CDR1 and CDR2 are SGDLS and YYNGEE. Germline trimming cut 3 bases from V and 4 bases from J; bases unmatched to any gene: 9. CDR3 in amino acids: CASSGRRDSFYGYTF. In DNA, the CDR3 is TGTGCCAGCAGCGGCCGCCGGGACAGCTTCTATGGCTACACCTTC.

This clonotype was found many times. The V and J genes are TRBV7-2 and TRBJ2-1; the D is unclear. The CDR3 is 12 residues long. The germline CDR1 and CDR2 sequences are SGHTA and FQGNSA. V gave up 7 bases and J gave up 6 bases, with 10 bases separating them. CDR3 in amino acids: CASNFPPNEQFF. CDR3 bases: TGTGCCAGCAACTTCCCTCCCAATGAGCAGTTCTTC.

In its sample, this clonotype was seen many times. The chain links TRBV12-3 or TRBV12-4 to TRBJ1-5; D remains ambiguous. V was cut by 6 bases and J by 1 base, with 7 bases left in between. The CDR3 is 13 amino acids. The CDR3 loop reads CASRLSSNQPQHF. In nucleotides, the CDR3 is TGTGCCAGCAGACTATCGAGCAATCAGCCCCAGCATTTT.

This clonotype was seen many times. The rearrangement joins TRBV20-1 to TRBJ2-3, with 8 bases matching TRBD2. The CDR3 has 14 amino acids. Germline-derived CDR1 and CDR2 are DFQATT and SNEGSKA (reference sequence). V gave up 5 bases and J gave up 0 bases; unmatched junction bases: 4. The CDR3 coding sequence is TGCAGTGCTCCCCGCGGGGGGAGCACAGATACGCAGTATTTT. This encodes CSAPRGGSTDTQYF.

This clonotype was observed a handful of times. This sequence joins TRBV7-2 and TRBJ1-1, with a tentative D call TRBD1 (5 bases). Germline V gene lookup returns CDR1 SGHTA and CDR2 FQGNSA. V was cut by 1 base and J by 7 bases, with 10 bases left in between. The CDR3 runs 13 residues. This chain's CDR3 is CASSLVLQGEAFF. The DNA for the CDR3 is TGTGCCAGCAGCTTAGTTCTCCAGGGTGAAGCTTTCTTT.

The CDR3 is CASSIHLGSGNTIYF. The DNA of the CDR3 is TGTGCCAGTAGTATCCACCTCGGCTCTGGAAACACCATATATTTT. The rearrangement links TRBV19 to TRBJ1-3, with D unresolved. This CDR3 contains 15 residues. V shed 3 bases and J shed 0 bases, with 9 bases lying between them. Germline values: CDR1 LNHDA, CDR2 SQIVND (reference sequence).

This clonotype was seen only a few times. The chain has TRBV20-1 and TRBJ2-5; the match to TRBD1 covers 8 bases. This CDR3 comprises 13 residues. V lost 4 bases, J lost 4 bases, and 5 bases stayed unmatched. In germline, CDR1 is DFQATT, CDR2 SNEGSKA (reference sequence). The CDR3 sequence is CSATRQGTETQYF. For the CDR3, the DNA is TGCAGTGCTACCCGACAGGGGACAGAGACCCAGTACTTC.

This clonotype was observed many times. V is TRBV20-1 and J is TRBJ2-5; D uncertain. This CDR3 is built from 13 residues. V was shortened by 4 bases and J by 5 bases, with 14 bases between the two germline ends. The V gene's germline CDR1 is DFQATT and CDR2 SNEGSKA (reference sequence). The CDR3 DNA reads as TGCAGTGCTACGTTAGCCCTAGGGGAGACCCAGTACTTC. Translating it yields CSATLALGETQYF.